Given below is one TCR beta chain in context. Its antigen is not identified. This sample was included in a study of identical twins. Findings and caveats of the study: Cross-sectional statistical analysis was relied on for the conclusions, without the same donors being followed. The degree of excess twin sharing was weaker in beta out-of-frame sequences.

Through template switching, a universal primer site was introduced, and the cDNA contained unique molecular identifiers. TCRdb processed the 5' RACE reads anew with MiXCR; each CDR3 protein has one entry. The sample carries 350,000 or so distinct CDR3 sequences, over 9% recorded once. These data were also filed under a second study, of yellow fever vaccine responses in identical twins.

The receptor was derived from a woman between 18 and 30 years old in good health. The sample consisted of CD8+ T cells sorted from blood.

The CDR3 DNA is TGCAGTGCTAGAGCCTACAATGAGCAGTTCTTC. Residues: CSARAYNEQFF. The chain combines TRBV20-1 with TRBJ2-1; D unclear. V was pared by 1 base and J by 2 bases, with 0 bases between. Germline assignment: CDR1 DFQATT and CDR2 SNEGSKA (reference sequence). The CDR3 consists of 11 residues.